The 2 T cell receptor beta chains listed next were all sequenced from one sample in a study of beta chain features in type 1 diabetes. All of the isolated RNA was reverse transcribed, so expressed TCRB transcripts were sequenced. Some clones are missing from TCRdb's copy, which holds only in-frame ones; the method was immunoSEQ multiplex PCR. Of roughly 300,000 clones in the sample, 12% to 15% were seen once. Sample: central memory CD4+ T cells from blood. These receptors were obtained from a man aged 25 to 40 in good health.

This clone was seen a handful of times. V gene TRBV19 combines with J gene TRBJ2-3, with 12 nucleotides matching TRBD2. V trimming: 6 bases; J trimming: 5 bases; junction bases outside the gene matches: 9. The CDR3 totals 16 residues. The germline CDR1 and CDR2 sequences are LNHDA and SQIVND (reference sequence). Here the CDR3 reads CASRTSGSRLGDTQYF. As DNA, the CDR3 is TGTGCCAGTAGGACTAGCGGGAGTCGTTTGGGAGATACGCAGTATTTT.

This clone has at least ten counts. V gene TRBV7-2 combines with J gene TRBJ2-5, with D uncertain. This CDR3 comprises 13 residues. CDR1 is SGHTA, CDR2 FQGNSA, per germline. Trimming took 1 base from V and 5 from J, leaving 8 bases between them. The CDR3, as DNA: TGTGCCAGCAGCTTAGGGTTCGGGGAGACCCAGTACTTC. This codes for CASSLGFGETQYF.